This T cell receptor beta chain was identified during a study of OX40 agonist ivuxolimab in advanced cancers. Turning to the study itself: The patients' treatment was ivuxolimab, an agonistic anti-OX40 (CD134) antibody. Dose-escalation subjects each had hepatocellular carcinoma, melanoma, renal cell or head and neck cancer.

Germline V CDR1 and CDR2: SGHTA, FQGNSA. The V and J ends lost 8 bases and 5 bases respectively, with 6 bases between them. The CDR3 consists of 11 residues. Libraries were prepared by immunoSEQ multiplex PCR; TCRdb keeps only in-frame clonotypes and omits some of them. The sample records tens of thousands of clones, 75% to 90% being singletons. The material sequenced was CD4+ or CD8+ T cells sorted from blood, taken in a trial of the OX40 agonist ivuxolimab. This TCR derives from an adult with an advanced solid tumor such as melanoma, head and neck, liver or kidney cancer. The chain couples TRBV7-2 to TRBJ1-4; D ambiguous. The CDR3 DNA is TGTGCCAGCGCCGGGAATGAAAAACTGTTTTTT. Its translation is CASAGNEKLFF. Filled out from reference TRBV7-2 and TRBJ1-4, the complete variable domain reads GAGVSQSPSNKVTEKGKDVELRCDPISGHTALYWYRQSLGQGLEFLIYFQGNSAPDKSGLPSDRFSAERTGGSVSTLTIQRTQQEDSAVYLCASAGNEKLFFGSGTQLSVL.